The rows below give T cell receptor beta chains drawn from one sample of a study of blood T cell repertoires in COVID-19. The repertoire was sequenced with immunoSEQ multiplex PCR; TCRdb's copy has only in-frame clones and lacks some. The data show nearly 400,000 clones, under 90% seen once. The specimen was PBMCs or T cells enriched from blood (not recorded which). These receptors all stem from a woman aged 30 to 39 who had recovered from COVID-19. Both conserved end residues are trimmed from each CDR3.

V gene: TRBV7-9; J gene: TRBJ1-6; CDR3 protein: ASSSRQGANSPLH
V gene: TRBV18; J gene: TRBJ1-5; CDR3 protein: ASSTGNNQPQH
V gene: TRBV30; J gene: TRBJ1-6; CDR3 protein: AWSTISYNSPLH
V gene: TRBV28; J gene: TRBJ1-2; CDR3 protein: ASTLSGIYGYT
V gene: TRBV6-4; J gene: TRBJ2-7; CDR3 protein: ASSDARLSGSYEQY
V gene: TRBV9; J gene: TRBJ2-3; CDR3 protein: ASSGTTSGPPPDTQY
V gene: TRBV7-3; J gene: TRBJ2-3; CDR3 protein: ASSLFSGGLATDTQY
V gene: TRBV5-4; J gene: TRBJ1-2; CDR3 protein: ASSSGVYGYT
V gene: TRBV7-9; J gene: TRBJ2-7; CDR3 protein: ASSSGQGKAYEQY
V gene: TRBV28; J gene: TRBJ2-1; CDR3 protein: ASSQELIGTAKQF
V gene: TRBV5-1; J gene: TRBJ1-3; CDR3 protein: ASSIQGSGNTIY
V gene: TRBV19; J gene: TRBJ2-3; CDR3 protein: ASSPGQGTDTQY
V gene: TRBV3-1/TRBV3-2; J gene: TRBJ2-1; CDR3 protein: ASSSRGLAGNEQF
V gene: TRBV7-3; J gene: TRBJ2-5; CDR3 protein: ASSPTSGSGQETQY
V gene: TRBV27; J gene: TRBJ2-7; CDR3 protein: ASSSLPLAGGSYEQY
V gene: TRBV3-1/TRBV3-2; J gene: TRBJ2-5; CDR3 protein: ASSYSRETQY
V gene: TRBV9; J gene: TRBJ2-7; CDR3 protein: ASSPQDFYEQY
V gene: TRBV6-2/TRBV6-3; J gene: TRBJ1-2; CDR3 protein: ASSYPYFGFGTAGLNYGYT
V gene: TRBV9; J gene: TRBJ2-7; CDR3 protein: ASSVGWLSYEQY
V gene: TRBV18; J gene: TRBJ1-3; CDR3 protein: ASSLSGFGNTIY
V gene: TRBV12-3/TRBV12-4; J gene: TRBJ1-1; CDR3 protein: ASSPGQLEAF
V gene: TRBV18; J gene: TRBJ2-7; CDR3 protein: ASSPVQMTYEQY
V gene: TRBV27; J gene: TRBJ2-3; CDR3 protein: ASSLFVAGEGTDTQY
V gene: TRBV5-4; J gene: TRBJ2-7; CDR3 protein: ASSSYRDEQY
V gene: TRBV27; J gene: TRBJ2-1; CDR3 protein: ASSFPSGTGFNEQF
V gene: TRBV2; J gene: TRBJ1-5; CDR3 protein: ASRANSNQPQH
V gene: TRBV7-9; J gene: TRBJ1-2; CDR3 protein: ASSDGNYGYT
V gene: TRBV3-1/TRBV3-2; J gene: TRBJ2-7; CDR3 protein: ASSQAGTGDYEQY
V gene: TRBV2; J gene: TRBJ1-4; CDR3 protein: ASARHPHEKLF
V gene: TRBV11-2; J gene: TRBJ1-2; CDR3 protein: ASSPQSAYGYT